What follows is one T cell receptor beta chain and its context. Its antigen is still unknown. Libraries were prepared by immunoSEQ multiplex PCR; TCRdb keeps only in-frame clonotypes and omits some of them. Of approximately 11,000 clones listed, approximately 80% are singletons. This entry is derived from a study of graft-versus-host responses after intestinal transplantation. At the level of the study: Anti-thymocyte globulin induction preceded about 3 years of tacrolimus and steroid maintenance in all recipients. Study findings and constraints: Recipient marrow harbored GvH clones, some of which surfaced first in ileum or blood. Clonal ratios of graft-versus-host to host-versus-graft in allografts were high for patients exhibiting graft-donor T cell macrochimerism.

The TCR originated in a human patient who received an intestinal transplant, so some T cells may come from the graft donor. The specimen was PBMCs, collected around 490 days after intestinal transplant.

The CDR3 loop is CASSEVGSNQPQHF. The CDR3, as DNA: TGTGCCAGCAGTGAAGTGGGTAGCAATCAGCCCCAGCATTTT. The V and J genes are TRBV6-5 and TRBJ1-5; D gene uncertain. The CDR3 sequence is 14 residues long. Germline assignment: CDR1 MNHEY and CDR2 SVGAGI. Trimming removed 5 bases at V and 0 bases at J, with 8 bases between.